The subject of this entry is one TCR beta chain. Its antigen is not known. Second doses that came at about 4 or about 12 weeks were put together. CDR3 length: 14 residues. Germline CDR1 is LNHDA and CDR2 is SQIVND (reference sequence). Trimming took 0 bases from V and 1 from J, leaving 4 bases between them. Data came from immunoSEQ multiplex PCR; TCRdb stores just in-frame clones and leaves some out. The sample records 100,000 to 130,000 clones, nearly 90% being singletons. The sample originates from a study of T cell responses to AZD1222 COVID-19 vaccine. Study outcomes and limitations: Unmutated variant regions are reportedly targeted by nearly half of spike-specific TCRs. Females outnumbered males among donors, who were mostly white British; clonal diversity was possibly underestimated. The peak T cell response came first, and repertoires were sampled only after it.

The clonotype was recovered from an adult who received the AZD1222 COVID-19 vaccine. This specimen was peripheral blood, taken 28 days after the second AZD1222 dose. The genes are TRBV19 and TRBJ1-5; no clear D gene. CDR3 DNA: TGTGCCAGTAGTATAGAGGGGAGCAATCAGCCCCAGCATTTT. It codes for CASSIEGSNQPQHF. The variable domain in full, with the rest retrieved from reference TRBV19 and TRBJ1-5, is DGGITQSPKYLFRKEGQNVTLSCEQNLNHDAMYWYRQDPGQGLRLIYYSQIVNDFQKGDIAEGYSVSREKKESFPLTVTSAQKNPTAFYLCASSIEGSNQPQHFGDGTRLSIL.